The rows below give T cell receptor beta chains drawn from one sample of a study of T cells expressing NK-cell markers. TCRdb re-called the 5' RACE reads and shows each CDR3 protein once, DNA omitted. The sample holds about 460,000 distinct CDR3 sequences. Sequencing input: blood T cells: a sorted CD56 or NKG2C T cell subset, CD4+ or CD8+ T cells, or bulk PBMC T cells (not recorded which). These receptors were collected from a woman between 45 and 65 years old in good health. The CDR3 runs from the conserved cysteine through the conserved F or W.

TRBJ2-7 | TRBV10-1 | CASRDGFYEQYF
TRBJ2-1 | TRBV27 | CASSLGASLTVQFF
TRBJ2-3 | TRBV20-1 | CSARDRMGMGTDTQYF
TRBJ2-7 | TRBV12-3/TRBV12-4 | CASTPDPQEQYF
TRBJ2-1 | TRBV11-2 | CASSSVTGGVNEQFF
TRBJ2-1 | TRBV5-1 | CASSPDLSSSYNEQFF
TRBJ2-7 | TRBV4-1 | CASGSIGGTSSYEQYF
TRBJ2-3 | TRBV29-1 | CSVEGVVGARDFSTQYF
TRBJ2-4 | TRBV20-1 | CSATSGGTPKNIQYF
TRBJ1-1 | TRBV10-3 | CAISDGGSPRTEAFF
TRBJ2-1 | TRBV7-2 | CASSLSVFGPTRPDRGGEQFF
TRBJ1-2 | TRBV12-3/TRBV12-4 | CASSLNIHGYTF
TRBJ1-2 | TRBV7-9 | CASSPEAGGYGYTF
TRBJ2-1 | TRBV10-3 | CAISEVATPHNEQFF
TRBJ1-1 | TRBV15 | CATSLGGGRTEAFF
TRBJ2-3 | TRBV12-5 | CASGLSSGITDTQYF
TRBJ1-5 | TRBV20-1 | CSARTREGWQPQHF
TRBJ2-3 | TRBV11-3 | CASSKGGWGTDTQYF
TRBJ2-5 | TRBV12-3/TRBV12-4 | CASSLGGGIQETQYF
TRBJ1-6 | TRBV20-1 | CSARDLGQTYNSPLHF
TRBJ2-5 | TRBV5-6 | CASNPSGGRLETQYF
TRBJ2-5 | TRBV25-1 | CASSEGLRAGGTQYF
TRBJ1-1 | TRBV6-5 | CASSPTGEVSEAFF
TRBJ2-1 | TRBV4-1 | CASSQVGTSSSNEQFF
TRBJ2-5 | TRBV13 | CASSLKGAAQETQYF
TRBJ1-2 | TRBV4-1 | CASSPFLGQGPNGYTF
TRBJ2-1 | TRBV7-9 | CASSLDFRGGNNEQFF
TRBJ2-1 | TRBV20-1 | CSARDPPSGSTHEQFF
TRBJ2-1 | TRBV7-2 | CASSLGLAGSTEQFF
TRBJ1-5 | TRBV6-5 | CASSYSGEGVQPQHF
TRBJ2-7 | TRBV28 | CASNNGREQYF
TRBJ1-2 | TRBV12-3/TRBV12-4 | CASSLLGRHYGYTF
TRBJ2-4 | TRBV20-1 | CSARGTSGSFGNAKNIQYF
TRBJ1-1 | TRBV5-1 | CASSLETAGWNTEAFF
TRBJ2-5 | TRBV29-1 | CSATGEHRGTQYF
TRBJ2-2 | TRBV2 | CASRDSALWAGELFF
TRBJ1-2 | TRBV7-8 | CASSFSMGDGYTF
TRBJ2-3 | TRBV5-6 | CASSLVWGQRTDTQYF
TRBJ2-3 | TRBV24-1 | CATSDQHAGGGTDTQYF
TRBJ1-1 | TRBV5-5 | CASSLWARGRDTEAFF
TRBJ2-1 | TRBV5-1 | CASTPGPGVSNEQFF
TRBJ2-2 | TRBV5-6 | CASSIGLAGGELFF
TRBJ2-5 | TRBV14 | CASSQEWGRGTQYF
TRBJ1-2 | TRBV11-2 | CASSLIRGDSSTNYGYTF
TRBJ2-6 | TRBV5-1 | CASSLGQGANSGANVLTF
TRBJ2-1 | TRBV24-1 | CATSRRDSPYNEQFF
TRBJ2-1 | TRBV25-1 | CASSELVGTNEQFF
TRBJ2-1 | TRBV7-2 | CASSSGNPSGEQFF
TRBJ2-3 | TRBV12-3/TRBV12-4 | CASSFPDREGLDTQYF
TRBJ1-2 | TRBV10-3 | CAISEVAGWGYTF
TRBJ2-6 | TRBV7-9 | CASSLGGGTAGANVLTF
TRBJ2-1 | TRBV6-2/TRBV6-3 | CASKAGGGEQFF
TRBJ1-1 | TRBV12-5 | CASGLVLGGNTEAFF